This T cell receptor (beta chain) was profiled in a study of T cells expressing NK-cell markers. The overall study: All TCR beta repertoires analysed originated from sorted CD3+CD56+NKG2C+, CD3+CD56+NKG2C- and CD3+CD56-NKG2C+ T cells. Seven of the eight sequenced donors were classified as HCMV-seropositive, and one was classified as seronegative. Overall study findings and caveats: Dominant NKG2C+ clonotypes in five to seven donors made up 1.0-7.0% of CD8+ T cells.

For this clonotype: Antigen: not known.

Germline values: CDR1 SNHLY, CDR2 FYNNEI. The CDR3 totals 15 residues. Following a re-call of the 5' RACE reads, TCRdb has one entry per CDR3 protein and lacks DNA. Here the sample table reports about 450,000 distinct CDR3 sequences. Sequencing was done on a sample of blood T cells: a sorted CD56 or NKG2C T cell subset, CD4+ or CD8+ T cells, or bulk PBMC T cells (not recorded which). J is TRBJ2-1 and V is TRBV2; the TCRdb D gene call, TRBD1, has no DNA to confirm it. The clonotype comes from a woman between 18 and 75 years old in good health. CDR3 protein: CASGEATGVYNEQFF.